This T cell receptor (beta chain) was captured by sequencing in a study of blood T cell repertoires in COVID-19. About the research overall: The study drew acute and convalescent COVID-19 samples from the United States, Italy and Spain. Nucleic acid was either cDNA or gDNA, and it came from T cells, B-cell-depleted T cells, or PBMCs.

Original methodology: Estimation of nucleated cell counts was performed using reference gene primer amplification. Profiled with immunoSEQ multiplex PCR; TCRdb holds only in-frame clones, not every one. The V and J calls and clone size were taken over from that table, and D and trimming were inferred from the DNA. The sample shows some 200,000 clones, approximately 80% of them seen only once. The V segment lost 4 bases and the J segment 0 bases; nucleotides outside the gene matches: 4. Germline V gene data show CDR1 as SGHVS and CDR2 as FQNEAQ. CDR3 length equals 16 residues. This receptor was taken from a woman older than 75 with acute or convalescent COVID-19. The specimen sequenced was peripheral blood. V usage is TRBV7-8 and J usage is TRBJ2-3; 10 bases map to TRBD2. This chain's CDR3 is CASSSLAGGSTDTQYF. The CDR3 region has the DNA TGTGCCAGCAGCTCTTTAGCGGGGGGCAGCACAGATACGCAGTATTTT.